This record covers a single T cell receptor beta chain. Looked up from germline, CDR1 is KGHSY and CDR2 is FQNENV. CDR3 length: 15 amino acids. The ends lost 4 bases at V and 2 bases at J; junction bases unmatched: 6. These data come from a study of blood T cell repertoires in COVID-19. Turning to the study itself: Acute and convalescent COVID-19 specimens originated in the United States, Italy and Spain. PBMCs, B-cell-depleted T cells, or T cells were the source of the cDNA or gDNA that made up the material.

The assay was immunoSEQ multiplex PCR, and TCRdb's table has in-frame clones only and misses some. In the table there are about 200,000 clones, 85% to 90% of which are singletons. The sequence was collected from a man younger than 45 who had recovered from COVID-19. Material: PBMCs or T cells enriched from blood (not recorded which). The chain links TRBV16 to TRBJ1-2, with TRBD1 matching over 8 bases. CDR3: CASSRLGQVNYGYTF. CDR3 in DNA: TGTGCCAGCAGCCGACTGGGACAGGTAAACTATGGCTACACCTTC.